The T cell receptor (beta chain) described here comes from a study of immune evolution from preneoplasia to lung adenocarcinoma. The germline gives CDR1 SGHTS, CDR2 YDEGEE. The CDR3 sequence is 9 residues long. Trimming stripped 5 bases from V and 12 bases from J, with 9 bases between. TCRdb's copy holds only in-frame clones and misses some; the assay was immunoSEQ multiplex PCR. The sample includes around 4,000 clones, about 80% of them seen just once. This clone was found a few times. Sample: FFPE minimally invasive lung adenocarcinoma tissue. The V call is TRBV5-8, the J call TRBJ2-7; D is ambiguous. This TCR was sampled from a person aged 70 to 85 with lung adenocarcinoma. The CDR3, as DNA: TGTGCCAGCAGTAGGGATGCGTACTTC. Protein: CASSRDAYF.